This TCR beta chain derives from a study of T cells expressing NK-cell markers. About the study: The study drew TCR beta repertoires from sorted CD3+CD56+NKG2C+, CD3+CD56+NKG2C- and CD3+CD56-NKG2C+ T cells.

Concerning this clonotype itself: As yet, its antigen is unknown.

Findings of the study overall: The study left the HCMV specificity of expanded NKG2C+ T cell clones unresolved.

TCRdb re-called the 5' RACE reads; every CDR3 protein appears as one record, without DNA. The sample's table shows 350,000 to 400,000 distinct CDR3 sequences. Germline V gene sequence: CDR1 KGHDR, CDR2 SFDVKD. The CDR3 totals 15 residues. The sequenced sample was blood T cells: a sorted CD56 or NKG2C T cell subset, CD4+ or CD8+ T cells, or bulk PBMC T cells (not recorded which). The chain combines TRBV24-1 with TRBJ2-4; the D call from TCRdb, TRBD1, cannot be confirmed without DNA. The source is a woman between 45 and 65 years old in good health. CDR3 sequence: CATSDSRTGTGIQYF.